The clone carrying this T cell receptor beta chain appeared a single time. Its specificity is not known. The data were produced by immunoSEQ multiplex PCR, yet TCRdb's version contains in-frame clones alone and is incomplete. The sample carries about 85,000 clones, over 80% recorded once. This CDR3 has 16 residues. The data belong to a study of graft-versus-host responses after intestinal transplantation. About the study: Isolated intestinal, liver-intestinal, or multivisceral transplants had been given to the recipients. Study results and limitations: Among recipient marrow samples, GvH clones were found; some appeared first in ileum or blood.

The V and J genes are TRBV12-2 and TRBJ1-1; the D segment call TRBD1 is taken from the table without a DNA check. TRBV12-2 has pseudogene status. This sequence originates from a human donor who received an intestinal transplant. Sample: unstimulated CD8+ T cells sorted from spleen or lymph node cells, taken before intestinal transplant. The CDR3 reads CASRSSNYTGDTEAFF. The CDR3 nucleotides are TGTGCAAGTCGCTCCTCAAACTACACAGGGGACACTGAAGCTTTCTTT.